One and the same sample provided the 18 T cell receptor beta chains below, sequenced in a study of shared clonotypes between healthy human individuals. The data were produced by immunoSEQ multiplex PCR, yet TCRdb's version contains in-frame clones alone and is incomplete. The sample includes 400,000 to 500,000 clones, about 79% of them seen just once. The sequenced sample consisted of PBMCs. The receptors were gathered from a woman aged 40 to 49 in good health. Some clones in this sample may be carry-over from other donors' samples.

The chain joins TRBV27 to TRBJ2-3; D unresolved. The CDR3 spans 13 residues. V was clipped by 0 bases and J by 4 bases, with 5 bases between them. Germline V gene sequence: CDR1 MNHEY, CDR2 SMNVEV (reference sequence). The CDR3 protein is CASSLSRPDTQYF. CDR3 coding DNA: TGTGCCAGCAGTTTATCGCGGCCAGATACGCAGTATTTT.

The V gene is TRBV5-4, the J gene TRBJ2-1; D may be TRBD1 (6 bases). V lost 3 bases and J lost 12, with 16 bases in between. The CDR3 spans 13 residues. Germline CDR1 reads SGHNT; CDR2 reads YYREEE (reference sequence). The CDR3 protein is CASSSTQTGLQFF. The CDR3 nucleotides read TGTGCCAGCAGCTCCACCCAAACAGGGTTGCAGTTCTTC. The full variable domain, in which reference TRBV5-4 and TRBJ2-1 provide the parts outside the CDR3, is ETGVTQSPTHLIKTRGQQVTLRCSSQSGHNTVSWYQQALGQGPQFIFQYYREEENGRGNFPPRFSGLQFPNYSSELNVNALELDDSALYLCASSSTQTGLQFFGPGTRLTVL.

The CDR3 region has the DNA TGTGCCAGCAGTAAGAGCGTAGGGGAGACCCAGTACTTC. It translates to CASSKSVGETQYF. This chain uses TRBV6-5 with TRBJ2-5; no clear D gene. The germline V gene encodes CDR1 MNHEY and CDR2 SVGAGI. Trimming cost V 5 bases and J 5 bases, with 12 bases left between them. The CDR3 consists of 13 residues.

J is TRBJ1-4 and V is TRBV11-3; D is undetermined. Germline V gene sequence: CDR1 SGHNT, CDR2 YENEEA. The CDR3 covers 18 residues. The V and J ends lost 0 bases and 0 bases respectively, with 14 bases between them. Here the CDR3 reads CASSLEGIGDSTNEKLFF. CDR3 DNA sequence: TGTGCCAGCAGCTTAGAGGGGATTGGGGATTCAACTAATGAAAAACTGTTTTTT. The full variable domain, its missing parts supplied by reference TRBV11-3 and TRBJ1-4, is EAGVVQSPRYKIIEKKQPVAFWCNPISGHNTLYWYLQNLGQGPELLIRYENEEAVDDSQLPKDRFSAERLKGVDSTLKIQPAELGDSAVYLCASSLEGIGDSTNEKLFFGSGTQLSVL.

This sequence joins TRBV11-2 and TRBJ2-7; 8 positions agree with TRBD2. CDR1 and CDR2 (germline): SGHAT, FQNNGV. This CDR3 is built from 16 residues. Losses at the gene ends were 5 bases for V and 1 base for J; bases not matched to a gene: 10. The CDR3 loop is CASSPGTGRASYEQYF. CDR3 nucleotide sequence: TGTGCCAGCAGCCCAGGGACCGGGAGGGCTTCCTACGAGCAGTACTTC.

Here the CDR3 reads CASSSPGLVSNEQFF. For the CDR3, the DNA is TGTGCCAGTTCCTCGCCGGGACTAGTTAGCAATGAGCAGTTCTTC. The chain is built from TRBV27 and TRBJ2-1; 8 nucleotides agree with TRBD2. CDR3 length: 15 residues. Trimming removed 9 bases from V and 6 bases from J; junction bases left unmatched: 13. Germline CDR1 is MNHEY and CDR2 is SMNVEV (reference sequence).

The table lists this clone with a count of one. The chain links TRBV27 to TRBJ1-1; D remains unclear. The CDR3 has 16 amino acids. Trimming removed 5 bases from V and 1 base from J, with 17 bases in between. Per the germline V gene, CDR1 is MNHEY and CDR2 is SMNVEV (reference sequence). The CDR3, as DNA: TGTGCCAGCAGTCCATTGACTGTCGGGCCGAACACTGAAGCTTTCTTT. Amino acids: CASSPLTVGPNTEAFF.

This sequence joins TRBV7-7 and TRBJ1-1; 8 bases map to TRBD1. Germline assignment: CDR1 SSHAT and CDR2 FNYEAQ (reference sequence). This CDR3 has 15 residues. The CDR3 DNA reads as TGTGCTAGCTCAACCCCAGGGGGCCTGAACACTGAAGCTTTCTTT. This gives the protein CASSTPGGLNTEAFF.

The CDR3 DNA reads TGTGCCAGCAGCCCCCGAGTGGGGGATGAGCAGTTCTTC. The encoded protein is CASSPRVGDEQFF. J is TRBJ2-1 and V is TRBV7-9; TRBD1 or TRBD2 may be the D gene (5 bases each). Trimming removed 5 bases at V and 8 bases at J, with 13 bases between. This CDR3 spans 13 amino acids. The germline gives CDR1 SEHNR, CDR2 FQNEAQ (reference sequence).

Worth noting for this clone: A much larger clone is a single base away; this may be a read error. This sequence joins TRBV14 and TRBJ2-5; the D gene is possibly TRBD1 (6 bases). Gene TRBJ2-7 matches the end of the DNA better, so the J call may be wrong. This CDR3 has 15 amino acids. The germline gives CDR1 SGHDN, CDR2 FVKESK. The CDR3 DNA follows: TGTGCCAGCAGCCAAGACAGGGGAAGCTCCTACGAGCAGTACTTC. Translated: CASSQDRGSSYEQYF.

The chain is built from TRBV28 and TRBJ1-1; maybe TRBD1 (5 bases). Germline V CDR1 and CDR2: MDHEN, SYDVKM. CDR3 length equals 14 residues. In DNA, the CDR3 is TGTGCGCTCAGGGCTACTACTATGAACACTGAAGCTTTCTTT. It codes for CALRATTMNTEAFF.

The chain is built from TRBV28 and TRBJ1-3; 7 nucleotides line up with TRBD1. The germline V gene encodes CDR1 MDHEN and CDR2 SYDVKM. V lost 5 bases to trimming and J lost 4 bases; unmatched junction nucleotides: 5. The CDR3 runs 14 residues. CDR3 in amino acids: CASSQTGVGNTIYF. DNA of the CDR3: TGTGCCAGCAGTCAAACAGGGGTCGGAAACACCATATATTTT.

The chain's CDR3 is CASSIRGLAGTSYEQYF. DNA for the CDR3: TGTGCCAGTAGTATTCGGGGGCTAGCGGGCACCTCCTACGAGCAGTACTTC. The V gene is TRBV19, the J gene TRBJ2-7; 8 bases fit TRBD2. This CDR3 spans 17 amino acids. Germline CDR1 LNHDA, CDR2 SQIVND (reference sequence). V shed 3 bases and J 0 bases; nucleotides not matched to a gene: 10.

CDR3 in DNA: TGTGCCAGCTCCGCTATGGCAGGGGGAGACACCGGGGAGCTGTTTTTT. Amino acid sequence: CASSAMAGGDTGELFF. The V and J genes are TRBV2 and TRBJ2-2; 7 bases align to TRBD1. Germline loops: CDR1 SNHLY, CDR2 FYNNEI. The CDR3 is 16 residues long. V shed 8 bases and J 3 bases; nucleotides not matched to a gene: 12.

The chain carries TRBV30 and TRBJ2-5; D not resolved. The CDR3 totals 14 residues. Germline V CDR1 and CDR2: GTSNPN, SVGIG (reference sequence). V lost 0 bases to trimming and J lost 2 bases, with 10 bases between them. This CDR3 reads CAWSVWARQETQYF. DNA of the CDR3: TGTGCCTGGAGTGTATGGGCTAGACAAGAGACCCAGTACTTC.

The chain combines TRBV5-1 with TRBJ2-7, with TRBD2 matching 13 bases. The V gene end was trimmed by 4 bases and the J gene end by 2 bases; junction bases not matched to a gene: 3. The germline V gene encodes CDR1 SGHRS and CDR2 YFSETQ. CDR3 length: 15 amino acids. CDR3 sequence: CASSPGLAGTYEQYF. The CDR3 DNA follows: TGCGCCAGCAGCCCGGGACTAGCGGGGACCTACGAGCAGTACTTC.

V is TRBV29-1 and J is TRBJ1-1, with TRBD1 as a possible D gene (6 bases). The germline V gene encodes CDR1 SQVTM and CDR2 ANQGSEA. V lost 7 bases, J lost 1 base, and 16 bases lay in between. CDR3 length: 14 residues. Here the CDR3 DNA reads TGCAGCGGGGTAGGGGGAATCAGGAACACTGAAGCTTTCTTT. This sequence encodes CSGVGGIRNTEAFF.

The rearrangement links TRBV11-1 to TRBJ1-1; 9 bases match TRBD1. Germline assignment: CDR1 SGHAT and CDR2 FQDESV (reference sequence). This CDR3 region has 16 residues. V shed 3 bases, J shed 1 base, and the junction held 6 bases outside the gene matches. The CDR3 sequence: CASSFPPGQGNTEAFF. DNA for the CDR3: TGTGCCAGCAGCTTTCCTCCGGGACAGGGGAACACTGAAGCTTTCTTT. Variable domain in full (rest from reference TRBV11-1 and TRBJ1-1): EAEVAQSPRYKITEKSQAVAFWCDPISGHATLYWYRQILGQGPELLVQFQDESVVDDSQLPKDRFSAERLKGVDSTLKIQPAELGDSAMYLCASSFPPGQGNTEAFFGQGTRLTVV.